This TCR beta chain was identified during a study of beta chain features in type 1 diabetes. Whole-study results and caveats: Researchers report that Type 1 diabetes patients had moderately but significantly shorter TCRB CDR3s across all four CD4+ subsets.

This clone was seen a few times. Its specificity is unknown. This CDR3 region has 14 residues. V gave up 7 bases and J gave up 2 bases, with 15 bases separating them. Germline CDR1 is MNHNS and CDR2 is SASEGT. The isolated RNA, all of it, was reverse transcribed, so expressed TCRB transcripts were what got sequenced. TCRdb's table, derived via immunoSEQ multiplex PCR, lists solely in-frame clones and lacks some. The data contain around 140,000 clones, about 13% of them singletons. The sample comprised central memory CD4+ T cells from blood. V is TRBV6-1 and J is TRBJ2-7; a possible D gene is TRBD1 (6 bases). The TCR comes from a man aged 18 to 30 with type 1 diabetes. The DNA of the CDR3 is TGTGCCAGCATGACGGTACAGGGCACCTACGAGCAGTACTTC. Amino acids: CASMTVQGTYEQYF.